This T cell receptor beta chain is drawn from a study of cytomegalovirus exposure and HLA in healthy donors. General observations from the study: The later analysis indicated that the majority of CMV-associated TCR beta chains appeared HLA-restricted. Accurate prediction of HLA-A and HLA-B alleles (for most subjects) was reportedly achieved from TCR beta sequences.

PCR primers comprised 60 Vbeta and 13 Jbeta primers. The repertoire was sequenced with immunoSEQ multiplex PCR; TCRdb's copy has only in-frame clones and lacks some. The sample records 150,000 to 200,000 clones, about 79% being singletons. This clone was picked up a small number of times. What it recognizes is unknown. Trimming removed 2 bases from V and 3 bases from J, with 11 bases in between. This CDR3 has 14 amino acids. Germline CDR1 reads MNHNY; CDR2 reads SVGAGI (reference sequence). The chain joins TRBV6-6 to TRBJ2-7; a weak D match, TRBD1 (6 bases). This sequence was found in a man in his forties in good health and CMV-seropositive. Sample: PBMCs. CDR3 in DNA: TGTGCCAGCAGTTACCCTCCAGGGGACTACGAGCAGTACTTC. The encoded protein is CASSYPPGDYEQYF.